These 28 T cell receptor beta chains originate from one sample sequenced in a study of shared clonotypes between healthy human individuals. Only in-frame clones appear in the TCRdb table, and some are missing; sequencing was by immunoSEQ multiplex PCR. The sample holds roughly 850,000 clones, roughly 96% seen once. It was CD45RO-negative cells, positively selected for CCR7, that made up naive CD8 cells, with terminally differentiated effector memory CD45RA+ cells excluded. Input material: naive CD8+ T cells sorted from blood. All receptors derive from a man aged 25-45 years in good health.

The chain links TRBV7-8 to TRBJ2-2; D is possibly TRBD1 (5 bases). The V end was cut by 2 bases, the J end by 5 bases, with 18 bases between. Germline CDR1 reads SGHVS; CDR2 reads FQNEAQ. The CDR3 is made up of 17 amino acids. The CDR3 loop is CASSLLAPQGPTGELFF. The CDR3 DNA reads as TGTGCCAGCAGCTTATTGGCCCCTCAGGGCCCAACCGGGGAGCTGTTTTTT.

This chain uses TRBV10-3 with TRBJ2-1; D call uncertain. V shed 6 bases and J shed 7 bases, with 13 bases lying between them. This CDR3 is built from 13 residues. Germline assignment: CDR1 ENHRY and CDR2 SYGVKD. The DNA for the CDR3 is TGTGCCATCAGCGCGGCCCGTGTGAATGAGCAGTTCTTC. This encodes CAISAARVNEQFF.

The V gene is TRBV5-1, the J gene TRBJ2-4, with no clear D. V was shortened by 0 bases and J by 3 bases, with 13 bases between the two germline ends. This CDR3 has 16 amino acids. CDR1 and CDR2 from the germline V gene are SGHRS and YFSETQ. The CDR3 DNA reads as TGCGCCAGCAGCTTGGGTCTGGGGATTAACAAAAACATTCAGTACTTC. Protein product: CASSLGLGINKNIQYF.

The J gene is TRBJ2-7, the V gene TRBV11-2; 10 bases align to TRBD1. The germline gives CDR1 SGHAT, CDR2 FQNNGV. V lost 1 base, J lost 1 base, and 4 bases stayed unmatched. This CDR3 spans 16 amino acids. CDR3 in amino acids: CASSLARTGGSYEQYF. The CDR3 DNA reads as TGTGCCAGCAGCTTAGCCAGGACAGGGGGGTCCTACGAGCAGTACTTC.

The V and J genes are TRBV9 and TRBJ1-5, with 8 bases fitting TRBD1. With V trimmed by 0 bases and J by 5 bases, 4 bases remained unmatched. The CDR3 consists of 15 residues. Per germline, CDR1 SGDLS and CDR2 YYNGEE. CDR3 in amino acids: CASSVGTGNHQPQHF. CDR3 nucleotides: TGTGCCAGCAGCGTAGGGACAGGGAATCATCAGCCCCAGCATTTT.

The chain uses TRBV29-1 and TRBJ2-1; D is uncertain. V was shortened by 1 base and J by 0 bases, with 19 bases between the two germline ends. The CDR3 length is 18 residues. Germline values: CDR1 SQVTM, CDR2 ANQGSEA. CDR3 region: CSVEGLQHRSSSYNEQFF. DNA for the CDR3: TGCAGCGTTGAAGGACTTCAACATAGATCGAGCTCCTACAATGAGCAGTTCTTC.

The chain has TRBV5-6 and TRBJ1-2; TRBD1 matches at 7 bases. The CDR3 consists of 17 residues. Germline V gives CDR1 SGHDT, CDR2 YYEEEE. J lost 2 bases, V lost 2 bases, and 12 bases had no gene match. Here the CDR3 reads CASSFATGSYPNYGYTF. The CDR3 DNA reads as TGTGCCAGCAGCTTCGCGACAGGGTCCTATCCAAACTATGGCTACACCTTC.

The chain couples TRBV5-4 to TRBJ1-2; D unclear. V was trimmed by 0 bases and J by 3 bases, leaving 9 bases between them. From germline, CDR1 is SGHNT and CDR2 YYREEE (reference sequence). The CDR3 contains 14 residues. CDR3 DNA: TGTGCCAGCAGCTTGGGTCCACTTGACTATGGCTACACCTTC. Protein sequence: CASSLGPLDYGYTF.

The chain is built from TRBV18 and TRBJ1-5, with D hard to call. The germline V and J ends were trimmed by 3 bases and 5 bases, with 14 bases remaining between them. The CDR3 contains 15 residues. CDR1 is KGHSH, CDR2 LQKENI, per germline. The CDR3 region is CASSPGVGVDQPQHF. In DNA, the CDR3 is TGTGCCAGCTCACCGGGCGTTGGGGTGGATCAGCCCCAGCATTTT.

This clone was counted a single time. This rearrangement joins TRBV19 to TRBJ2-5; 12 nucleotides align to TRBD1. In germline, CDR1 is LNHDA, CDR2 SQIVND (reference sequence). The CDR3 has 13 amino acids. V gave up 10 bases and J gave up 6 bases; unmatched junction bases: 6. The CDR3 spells CATGTGGLQTQYF. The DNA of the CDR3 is TGTGCCACCGGGACAGGGGGCTTACAGACCCAGTACTTC.

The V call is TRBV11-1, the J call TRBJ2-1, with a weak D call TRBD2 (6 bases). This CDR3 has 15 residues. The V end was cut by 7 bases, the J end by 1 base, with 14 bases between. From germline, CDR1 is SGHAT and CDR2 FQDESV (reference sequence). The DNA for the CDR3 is TGTGCCAGCACCCCCGGGACTGGGTCCTACAATGAGCAGTTCTTC. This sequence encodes CASTPGTGSYNEQFF.

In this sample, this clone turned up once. In nucleotides, the CDR3 is TGCGCCAGTACGTGGTCCACGCAAGAGACCCAGTACTTC. It translates to CASTWSTQETQYF. V and J are TRBV10-2 and TRBJ2-5, with unresolved D. The V end lost 9 bases, the J end lost 2 bases, and 13 bases lay between the germline ends. The CDR3 is 13 residues long. From germline, CDR1 is WSHSY and CDR2 SAAADI.

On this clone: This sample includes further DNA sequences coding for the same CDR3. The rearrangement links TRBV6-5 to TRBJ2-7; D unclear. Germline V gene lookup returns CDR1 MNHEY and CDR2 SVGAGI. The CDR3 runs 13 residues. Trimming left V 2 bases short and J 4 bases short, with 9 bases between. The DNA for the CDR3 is TGTGCCAGCAGTTACGCGGCTACTTACGAGCAGTACTTC. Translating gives CASSYAATYEQYF.

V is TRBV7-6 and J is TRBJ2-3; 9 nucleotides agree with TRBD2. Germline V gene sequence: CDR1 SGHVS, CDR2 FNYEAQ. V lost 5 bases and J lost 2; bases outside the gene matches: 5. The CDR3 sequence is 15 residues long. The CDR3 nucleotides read TGTGCCAGCAGCGGATCTAGCGGGACCACAGATACGCAGTATTTT. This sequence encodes CASSGSSGTTDTQYF.

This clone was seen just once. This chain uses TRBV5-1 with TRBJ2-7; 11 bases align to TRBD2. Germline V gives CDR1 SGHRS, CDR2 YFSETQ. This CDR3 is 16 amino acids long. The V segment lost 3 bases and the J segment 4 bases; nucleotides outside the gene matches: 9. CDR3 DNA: TGCGCCAGCAGCTCGGGACCAACTAGCGGGAGTTACGAGCAGTACTTC. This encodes CASSSGPTSGSYEQYF.

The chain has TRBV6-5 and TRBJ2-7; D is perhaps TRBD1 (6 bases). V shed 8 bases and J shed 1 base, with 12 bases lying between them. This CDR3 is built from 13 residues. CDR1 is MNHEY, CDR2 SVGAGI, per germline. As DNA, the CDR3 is TGTGCCAGCCGCCTGACAGGTTCCTACGAGCAGTACTTC. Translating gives CASRLTGSYEQYF.

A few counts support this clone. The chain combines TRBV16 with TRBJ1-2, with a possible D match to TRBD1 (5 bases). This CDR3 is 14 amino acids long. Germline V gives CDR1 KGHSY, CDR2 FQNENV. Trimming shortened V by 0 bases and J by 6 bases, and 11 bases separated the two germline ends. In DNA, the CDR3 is TGTGCCAGCAGCCAATCAGGGGTAGTAGATGGCTACACCTTC. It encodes CASSQSGVVDGYTF. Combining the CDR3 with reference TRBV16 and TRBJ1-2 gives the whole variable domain GEEVAQTPKHLVRGEGQKAKLYCAPIKGHSYVFWYQQVLKNEFKFLISFQNENVFDETGMPKERFSAKCLPNSPCSLEIQATKLEDSAVYFCASSQSGVVDGYTFGSGTRLTVV.

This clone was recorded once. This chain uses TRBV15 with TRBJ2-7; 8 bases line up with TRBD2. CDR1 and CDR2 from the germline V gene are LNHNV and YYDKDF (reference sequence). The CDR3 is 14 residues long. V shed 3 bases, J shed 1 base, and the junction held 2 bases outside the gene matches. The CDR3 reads CATSRGTRSYEQYF. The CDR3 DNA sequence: TGTGCCACCAGCAGGGGGACTAGATCCTACGAGCAGTACTTC.

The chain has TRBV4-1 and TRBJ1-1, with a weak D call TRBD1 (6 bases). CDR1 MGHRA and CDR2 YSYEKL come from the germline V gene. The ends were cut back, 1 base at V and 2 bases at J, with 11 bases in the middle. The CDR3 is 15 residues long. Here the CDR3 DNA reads TGCGCCAGCAGCCAAGTCCAACAGGGTAACACTGAAGCTTTCTTT. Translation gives CASSQVQQGNTEAFF.

CDR3 region: CSVGLAGFNEQFF. The CDR3 DNA reads as TGCAGCGTTGGTCTAGCGGGATTCAATGAGCAGTTCTTC. This rearrangement joins TRBV29-1 to TRBJ2-1; TRBD2 agrees at 9 bases. Germline V gene data show CDR1 as SQVTM and CDR2 as ANQGSEA. The V and J ends lost 4 bases and 6 bases, in that order; junction bases with no gene match: 4. The CDR3 has 13 amino acids.

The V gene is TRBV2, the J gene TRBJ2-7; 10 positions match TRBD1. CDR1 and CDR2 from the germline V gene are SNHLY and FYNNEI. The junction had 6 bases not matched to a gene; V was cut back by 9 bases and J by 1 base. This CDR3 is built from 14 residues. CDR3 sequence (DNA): TGTGCCAGACAACCGGGACAGGGGTCCTACGAGCAGTACTTC. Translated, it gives CARQPGQGSYEQYF.

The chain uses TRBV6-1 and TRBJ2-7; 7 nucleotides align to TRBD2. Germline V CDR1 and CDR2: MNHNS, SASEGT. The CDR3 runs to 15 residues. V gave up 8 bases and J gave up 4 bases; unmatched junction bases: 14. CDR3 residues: CASGSRLAGSYEQYF. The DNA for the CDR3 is TGTGCCAGCGGTTCCCGACTAGCCGGTTCTTACGAGCAGTACTTC.

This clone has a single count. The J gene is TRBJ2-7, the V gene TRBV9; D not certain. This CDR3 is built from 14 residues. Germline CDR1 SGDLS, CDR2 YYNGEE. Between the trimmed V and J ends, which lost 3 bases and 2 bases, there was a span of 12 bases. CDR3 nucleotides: TGTGCCAGCAGCGCGACATCGAACCCCTACGAGCAGTACTTC. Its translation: CASSATSNPYEQYF.

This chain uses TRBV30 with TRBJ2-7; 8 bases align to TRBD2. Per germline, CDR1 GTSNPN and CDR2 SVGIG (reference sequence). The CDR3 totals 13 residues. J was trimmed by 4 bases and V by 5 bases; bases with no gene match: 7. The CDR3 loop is CAWAAGGGYEQYF. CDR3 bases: TGTGCCTGGGCCGCCGGGGGGGGATACGAGCAGTACTTC.

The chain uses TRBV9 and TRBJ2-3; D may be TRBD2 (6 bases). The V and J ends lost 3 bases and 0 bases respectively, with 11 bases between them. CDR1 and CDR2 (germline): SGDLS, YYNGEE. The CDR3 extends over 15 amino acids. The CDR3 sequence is CASSAWGGSTDTQYF. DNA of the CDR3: TGTGCCAGCAGCGCCTGGGGAGGTAGCACAGATACGCAGTATTTT.

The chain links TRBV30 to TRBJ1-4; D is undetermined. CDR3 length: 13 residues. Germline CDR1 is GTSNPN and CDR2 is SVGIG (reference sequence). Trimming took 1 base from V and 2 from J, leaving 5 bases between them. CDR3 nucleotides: TGTGCCTGGAGTGCCATGACTAATGAAAAACTGTTTTTT. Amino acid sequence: CAWSAMTNEKLFF.

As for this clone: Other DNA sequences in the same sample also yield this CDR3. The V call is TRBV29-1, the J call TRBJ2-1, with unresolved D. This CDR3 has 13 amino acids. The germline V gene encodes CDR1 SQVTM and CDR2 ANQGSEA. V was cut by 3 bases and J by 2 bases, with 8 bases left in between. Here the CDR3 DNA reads TGCAGCGTTGACGGCGGTACCTACAATGAGCAGTTCTTC. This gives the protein CSVDGGTYNEQFF.

CDR3 loop: CASSQTETYEQYF. CDR3 DNA: TGTGCCAGCTCACAGACAGAGACCTACGAGCAGTACTTC. The gene calls are TRBV18 and TRBJ2-7; perhaps TRBD1 as D (5 bases). The CDR3 has 13 amino acids. The germline CDR1 and CDR2 sequences are KGHSH and LQKENI. V was shortened by 4 bases and J by 2 bases, with 9 bases between the two germline ends.